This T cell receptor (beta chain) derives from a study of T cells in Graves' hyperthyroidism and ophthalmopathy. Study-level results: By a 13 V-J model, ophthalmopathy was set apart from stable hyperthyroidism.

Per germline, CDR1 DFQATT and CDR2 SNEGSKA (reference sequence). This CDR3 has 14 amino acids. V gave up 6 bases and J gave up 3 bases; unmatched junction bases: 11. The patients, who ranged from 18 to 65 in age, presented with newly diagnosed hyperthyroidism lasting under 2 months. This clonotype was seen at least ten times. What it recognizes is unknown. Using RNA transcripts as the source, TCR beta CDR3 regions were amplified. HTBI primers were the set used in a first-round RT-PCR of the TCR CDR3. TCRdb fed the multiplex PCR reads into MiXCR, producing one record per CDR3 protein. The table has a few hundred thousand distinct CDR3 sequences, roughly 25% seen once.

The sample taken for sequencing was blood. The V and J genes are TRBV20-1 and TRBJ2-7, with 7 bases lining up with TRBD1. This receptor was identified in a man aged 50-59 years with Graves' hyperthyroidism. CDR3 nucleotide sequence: TGCAGTGCAATGCAGGGGACAGACAGCTACGAGCAGTACTTC. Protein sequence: CSAMQGTDSYEQYF.